This T cell receptor beta chain derives from a study of shared clonotypes between healthy human individuals. For this clone: Its antigen is as yet unknown.

In the naive CD8 group, cells lacked CD45RO and were positively selected for CCR7, so terminally differentiated effector memory CD45RA+ cells were left out. Study results and limitations: Generation of non-shared clonotypes was less probable than generation of clonotypes shared by all four donors. For sorted subsets, rarefaction showed incomplete sequencing despite large depth.

Several immunoSEQ 96-well plates shared each subset's DNA, each plate a replicate. The assay was immunoSEQ multiplex PCR, and TCRdb's table has in-frame clones only and misses some. The sample lists over 800,000 clones; 85% to 95% were seen once. Germline V gives CDR1 LNHDA, CDR2 SQIVND (reference sequence). V was trimmed by 2 bases and J by 7 bases, leaving 12 bases between them. The length of the CDR3 is 14 residues. This chain joins TRBV19 and TRBJ1-5; D possibly corresponds to TRBD1 (6 bases). This sequence originates from a man aged 25-40 years in good health. Sequencing used naive CD8+ T cells sorted from blood. This CDR3 is CASSISLGGQPQHF. Here the CDR3 DNA reads TGTGCCAGTAGTATATCCCTAGGGGGGCAGCCCCAGCATTTT.